This T cell receptor (beta chain) was recorded in a study of blood T cell repertoires in COVID-19. Across the whole study: The origin of the acute and convalescent COVID-19 samples was the United States, Italy and Spain. In each case, the material was cDNA or gDNA derived from T cells, B-cell-depleted T cells, or PBMCs.

Trimming cost V 3 bases and J 0 bases, with 18 bases left between them. This CDR3 is built from 18 residues. Germline CDR1 and CDR2: GTSNPN and SVGIG (reference sequence). Original processing methods: Cell counts per sample came from amplifying reference gene primers. Sequencing was performed with immunoSEQ multiplex PCR; in TCRdb, only in-frame clones are kept and a portion is missing. V and J calls and clone size are those listed in that table; D and trimming were worked out from the DNA. The sample holds 310,000 or so clones, over 70% seen once. V and J are TRBV30 and TRBJ1-6; a possible D gene is TRBD1 (6 bases). The TCR comes from a woman aged 45-59 years with acute or convalescent COVID-19. Sequenced: peripheral blood. The CDR3 spells CAWSTGLVGSSYNSPLHF. The CDR3 bases are TGTGCCTGGAGCACAGGGTTGGTAGGGAGCTCCTATAATTCACCCCTCCACTTT.